Listed here are 21 T cell receptor beta chains from one sample, sequenced in a study of T cell changes during pregnancy in multiple sclerosis. Clones were read by immunoSEQ multiplex PCR, and TCRdb kept only the in-frame ones, dropping some. The top ten hold roughly 6.1% of the sample, which has roughly 36,000 clones, roughly nine tenths seen once. The sequences come from CD8+ T cells from peripheral blood mononuclear cells, collected in the second trimester of pregnancy. These receptors were taken from a female donor with multiple sclerosis, enrolled in a pregnancy study.

The genes are TRBV5-4 and TRBJ2-5; 9 bases are a match to TRBD2. The junction had 12 bases not matched to a gene; V was cut back by 4 bases and J by 5 bases. Looked up from germline, CDR1 is SGHNT and CDR2 is YYREEE (reference sequence). This CDR3 has 16 residues. The chain's CDR3 is CASSDGSIAGEETQYF. The CDR3 region has the DNA TGTGCCAGCAGCGATGGGTCCATAGCGGGAGAGGAGACCCAGTACTTC.

The rearrangement joins TRBV11-2 to TRBJ2-5; the D is unclear. This CDR3 comprises 13 residues. With 5 bases removed from V and 2 bases from J, the gap between germline ends came to 9 bases. Germline V gene lookup returns CDR1 SGHAT and CDR2 FQNNGV. Here the CDR3 DNA reads TGTGCCAGCAGCACACCTGTACAAGAGACCCAGTACTTC. It encodes CASSTPVQETQYF.

The chain links TRBV4-1 to TRBJ1-6; maybe TRBD1 (5 bases). The V gene lost 1 base and the J gene lost 5 bases, with 12 bases spanning the gap. This CDR3 spans 16 amino acids. Germline loops: CDR1 MGHRA, CDR2 YSYEKL. CDR3 region: CASSQGQGLDNSPLHF. Here the CDR3 DNA reads TGCGCCAGCAGCCAAGGCCAGGGTTTGGATAATTCACCCCTCCACTTT.

This chain connects TRBV5-5 to TRBJ1-1; a weak D match, TRBD1 (6 bases). The V end was cut by 2 bases, the J end by 1 base, with 6 bases between. This CDR3 has 13 amino acids. Germline V gene sequence: CDR1 SGHKS, CDR2 YYEKEE (reference sequence). The CDR3 here is CASSLGGNTEAFF. The CDR3 nucleotides read TGTGCCAGCAGCTTAGGGGGGAACACTGAAGCTTTCTTT.

The genes are TRBV29-1 and TRBJ1-3; D gene ambiguous. V lost 4 bases and J lost 0, with 19 bases in between. The CDR3 covers 17 residues. Germline lookup yields CDR1 SQVTM and CDR2 ANQGSEA. CDR3 residues: CSVVGVRPQSSGNTIYF. DNA of the CDR3: TGCAGCGTTGTCGGGGTTAGGCCACAGAGCTCTGGAAACACCATATATTTT.

On this clone itself: The same CDR3 also results from other DNA sequences found in this sample. This rearrangement joins TRBV4-1 to TRBJ1-2; D may be TRBD1 (6 bases). V lost 0 bases to trimming and J lost 8 bases, with 10 bases between them. The CDR3 is 13 residues long. CDR1 and CDR2 (germline): MGHRA, YSYEKL. Written as DNA, the CDR3 is TGCGCCAGCAGCCAAGAGGGCAGGGGAGGCTACACCTTC. It encodes CASSQEGRGGYTF.

This rearrangement joins TRBV18 to TRBJ1-2; the match to TRBD1 covers 8 bases. The CDR3 consists of 15 residues. Trimming removed 3 bases from V and 6 bases from J; junction bases left unmatched: 9. Germline CDR1 KGHSH, CDR2 LQKENI. CDR3: CASSPGTGIPDGYTF. CDR3 sequence (DNA): TGTGCCAGCTCACCGGGGACAGGTATTCCGGATGGCTACACCTTC.

The chain carries TRBV7-9 and TRBJ2-3; 9 nucleotides match TRBD1. Losses at the gene ends were 8 bases for V and 3 bases for J; bases not matched to a gene: 3. The CDR3 length is 13 residues. CDR1 is SEHNR and CDR2 is FQNEAQ in the germline V gene (reference sequence). The CDR3 region has the DNA TGTGCCAGCTGGGGACAGGGTACAGATACGCAGTATTTT. Protein: CASWGQGTDTQYF. Using reference TRBV7-9 and TRBJ2-3 for the parts outside the CDR3, the full variable domain is DTGVSQNPRHKITKRGQNVTFRCDPISEHNRLYWYRQTLGQGPEFLTYFQNEAQLEKSRLLSDRFSAERPKGSFSTLEIQRTEQGDSAMYLCASWGQGTDTQYFGPGTRLTVL.

The rearrangement joins TRBV4-3 to TRBJ2-1; 14 nucleotides align to TRBD2. Unmatched junction bases numbered 8, after V lost 4 bases and J lost 9 bases. The CDR3 consists of 16 residues. The germline V gene encodes CDR1 LGHNA and CDR2 YSLEER. The CDR3 spells CASSLRGTSGGGEQFF. CDR3 bases: TGCGCCAGCAGCCTTCGCGGGACTAGCGGGGGTGGTGAGCAGTTCTTC.

The chain is built from TRBV7-8 and TRBJ2-6, with no clear D. Trimming removed 5 bases from V and 3 bases from J, with 8 bases in between. Germline CDR1 reads SGHVS; CDR2 reads FQNEAQ. This CDR3 is 14 amino acids long. The CDR3 protein is CASSPPSGANVLTF. CDR3 in DNA: TGTGCCAGCAGCCCGCCGAGTGGGGCCAACGTCCTGACTTTC.

This clone was counted a single time. V gene TRBV2 combines with J gene TRBJ1-2, with 8 bases that match TRBD1. This CDR3 comprises 14 residues. V shed 1 base and J 8 bases; nucleotides not matched to a gene: 6. The germline gives CDR1 SNHLY, CDR2 FYNNEI. CDR3 protein: CASSEGQGAFGYTF. The CDR3 region has the DNA TGTGCCAGCAGTGAAGGGCAGGGGGCGTTCGGCTACACCTTC.

This clone was counted once. J is TRBJ2-3 and V is TRBV30, with D hard to call. Looked up from germline, CDR1 is GTSNPN and CDR2 is SVGIG (reference sequence). Trimming left V 0 bases short and J 4 bases short, with 8 bases between. There are 13 residues in the CDR3. The CDR3 sequence: CAWSVRPADTQYF. The CDR3 DNA is TGTGCCTGGAGTGTACGTCCGGCAGATACGCAGTATTTT.

This chain connects TRBV5-5 to TRBJ1-2; unclear D gene. Trimming stripped 0 bases from V and 6 bases from J, with 18 bases between. Germline V lookup: CDR1 SGHKS, CDR2 YYEKEE (reference sequence). This CDR3 has 16 amino acids. CDR3 in DNA: TGTGCCAGCAGCTTGGAAACGCCAGACTATACGGATGGCTACACCTTC. It codes for CASSLETPDYTDGYTF.

The chain recombines TRBV9 with TRBJ1-2, with TRBD1 matching 9 bases. With V trimmed by 5 bases and J by 7 bases, 12 bases remained unmatched. The V gene's germline CDR1 is SGDLS and CDR2 YYNGEE. The CDR3 has 15 amino acids. The CDR3 loop reads CASSSTGTGSGGYTF. The CDR3 DNA is TGTGCCAGCAGTTCAACCGGGACAGGGTCAGGTGGCTACACCTTC.

The chain joins TRBV5-1 to TRBJ1-1, with 7 bases identical to TRBD1. V was pared by 3 bases and J by 0 bases, with 11 bases of the junction left unmatched. This CDR3 contains 17 residues. CDR1 and CDR2 (germline): SGHRS, YFSETQ. The CDR3 DNA sequence: TGCGCCAGCAGCTCAACCAGACAGGGCCTAGTGAACACTGAAGCTTTCTTT. The encoded protein is CASSSTRQGLVNTEAFF.

This clone was detected once. This rearrangement joins TRBV6-1 to TRBJ1-1; weak D call: TRBD1 (5 bases). CDR1 and CDR2 from the germline V gene are MNHNS and SASEGT. V shed 6 bases and J shed 7 bases, with 12 bases lying between them. This CDR3 is 12 amino acids long. The CDR3 loop reads CASSRQLVEAFF. CDR3 DNA sequence: TGTGCCAGCAGCCGACAGCTGGTTGAAGCTTTCTTT.

This chain uses TRBV4-2 with TRBJ2-2; D gene ambiguous. Germline loops: CDR1 LGHNA, CDR2 YNFKEQ. This CDR3 has 13 amino acids. Trimming took 0 bases from V and 5 from J, leaving 4 bases between them. CDR3 region: CASSQDRTGELFF. The CDR3 DNA is TGTGCCAGCAGCCAAGATCGGACCGGGGAGCTGTTTTTT.

The CDR3 bases are TGTGCCAGCAGTGAACCAGCGGATAGCTCCTACGAGCAGTACTTC. It translates to CASSEPADSSYEQYF. The chain is built from TRBV2 and TRBJ2-7, with a tentative D call TRBD2 (5 bases). The CDR3 is 15 residues long. The V gene's germline CDR1 is SNHLY and CDR2 FYNNEI. With 2 bases removed from V and 0 bases from J, the gap between germline ends came to 11 bases.

The V gene is TRBV5-1, the J gene TRBJ2-1; 8 bases are shared with TRBD2. Trimming took 5 bases from V and 4 from J; bases not matched to a gene: 8. The CDR3 spans 15 residues. Per the germline V gene, CDR1 is SGHRS and CDR2 is YFSETQ. CDR3 sequence reads: CASRGRGETYNEQFF. The CDR3 DNA sequence: TGCGCCAGCAGGGGGCGGGGGGAGACTTACAATGAGCAGTTCTTC.

The rearrangement links TRBV30 to TRBJ2-7; D remains unclear. CDR1 and CDR2 from the germline V gene are GTSNPN and SVGIG (reference sequence). V gave up 1 base and J gave up 0 bases, with 10 bases separating them. The CDR3 runs 14 residues. The CDR3 loop is CAWSASLYSYEQYF. Here the CDR3 DNA reads TGTGCCTGGAGTGCTAGTCTTTACTCCTACGAGCAGTACTTC. The variable domain in full, with the rest retrieved from reference TRBV30 and TRBJ2-7, is SQTIHQWPATLVQPVGSPLSLECTVEGTSNPNLYWYRQAAGRGLQLLFYSVGIGQISSEVPQNLSASRPQDRQFILSSKKLLLSDSGFYLCAWSASLYSYEQYFGPGTRLTVT.

The rearrangement links TRBV19 to TRBJ1-1; possible D gene TRBD1, 5 bases. CDR3 length equals 16 residues. Looked up from germline, CDR1 is LNHDA and CDR2 is SQIVND (reference sequence). Trimming took 1 base from V and 0 from J, leaving 12 bases between them. The CDR3 region has the DNA TGTGCCAGTAGTATAGGGGCAGGGTTGATGAACACTGAAGCTTTCTTT. Protein sequence: CASSIGAGLMNTEAFF.